Listed here are 22 T cell receptor beta chains from one sample, sequenced in a study of human T cells and chemical hapten exposure. TCRdb redid the calling of the RACE reads with MiXCR, one entry per CDR3 protein. The sample has 90,000 or so distinct CDR3 sequences, around 7.9% seen once. Documented time point: pre-sensitization, week 0. Noted treatment: therapeutic diphenylcyclopropenone sensitization with weekly scalp DPC. The sequencing used whole blood, collected in connection with sensitization to the hapten diphenylcyclopropenone (DPC). Receptor source: a man between 40 and 49 years old with alopecia areata. Some clones in this sample may be carry-over from other donors' samples.

This clonotype has just a few counts. The chain carries TRBV9 and TRBJ2-3; TRBD1 or TRBD2 may be the D gene (5 bases each). CDR3 length equals 17 residues. CDR1 and CDR2 (germline): SGDLS, YYNGEE. V was shortened by 3 bases and J by 0 bases, with 17 bases between the two germline ends. The CDR3 DNA sequence: TGTGCCAGCAGCGCGAGGGGATTCTCTTCTAGCACAGATACGCAGTATTTT. Protein: CASSARGFSSSTDTQYF.

Many counts were recorded for this clonotype. V gene TRBV19 combines with J gene TRBJ2-1, with D possibly TRBD2 on 5 matching bases. V shed 8 bases and J shed 7 bases, with 15 bases lying between them. Germline V CDR1 and CDR2: LNHDA, SQIVND (reference sequence). The CDR3 has 13 amino acids. The CDR3 loop reads CASRGLSLNEQFF. DNA of the CDR3: TGTGCCAGTCGGGGTTTGAGTCTGAATGAGCAGTTCTTC.

The rearrangement joins TRBV19 to TRBJ1-6; D not certain. Germline values: CDR1 LNHDA, CDR2 SQIVND (reference sequence). Trimming shortened V by 4 bases and J by 0 bases, and 10 bases separated the two germline ends. CDR3 size: 16 residues. The CDR3 loop is CASSNRGSSYNSPLHF. In DNA, the CDR3 is TGTGCCAGTAGTAACCGCGGCAGCTCCTATAATTCACCCCTCCACTTT.

This clonotype showed up many times. In DNA, the CDR3 is TGTGCCAGCAGACAGGGGCCAGAGACCCAGTACTTC. This gives the protein CASRQGPETQYF. The chain is built from TRBV12-3 or TRBV12-4 and TRBJ2-5, with 7 bases fitting TRBD1. V lost 6 bases, J lost 4 bases, and 2 bases stayed unmatched. The CDR3 loop spans 12 amino acids.

In regard to this clonotype: With a much larger clone just one base away, this may be a read error. The chain employs TRBV7-2 and TRBJ2-1, with D tentatively TRBD2 (5 bases). The germline CDR1 and CDR2 sequences are SGHTA and FQGNSA. V was clipped by 4 bases and J by 9 bases, with 22 bases between them. This CDR3 has 16 residues. In DNA, the CDR3 is TGTGCCAGCAGCTCCGGTATAGGTACCTCGGGGTCTGAGCAGTTCTTC. Translation: CASSSGIGTSGSEQFF.

This chain connects TRBV12-3 or TRBV12-4 to TRBJ2-2; D not certain. The CDR3 loop spans 12 amino acids. V lost 7 bases and J 8 bases, leaving 11 bases between the germline ends. The CDR3 sequence is CASTVFGGELFF. The DNA for the CDR3 is TGTGCCAGCACCGTTTTCGGTGGGGAGCTGTTTTTT.

This clonotype occurred many times. The J gene is TRBJ2-2, the V gene TRBV3-1; D uncertain. The CDR3 totals 14 residues. Germline V lookup: CDR1 LGHDT, CDR2 YNNKEL (reference sequence). V shed 2 bases and J shed 6 bases, with 10 bases lying between them. CDR3 sequence: CASSQITRAGELFF. The CDR3 nucleotides are TGTGCCAGCAGCCAAATAACCCGGGCCGGGGAGCTGTTTTTT.

This clonotype occurred a few times. The V and J genes are TRBV29-1 and TRBJ2-3, with a weak D call TRBD1 (6 bases). CDR3 length: 13 residues. Germline loops: CDR1 SQVTM, CDR2 ANQGSEA. With 4 bases removed from V and 6 bases from J, the gap between germline ends came to 14 bases. CDR3 bases: TGCAGCGTTGTATCAGGGGTATCGGATACGCAGTATTTT. Translating it yields CSVVSGVSDTQYF.

This clonotype was counted many times. The chain uses TRBV29-1 and TRBJ2-3; 8 positions match TRBD1. Looked up from germline, CDR1 is SQVTM and CDR2 is ANQGSEA. This CDR3 is 13 amino acids long. Here the CDR3 DNA reads TGCAGTCTGTCGGACAGGGGCACAGATACGCAGTATTTT. Encoded protein: CSLSDRGTDTQYF.

This clonotype was observed many times. The rearrangement joins TRBV10-3 to TRBJ1-6; 9 bases are shared with TRBD1. Trimming removed 5 bases from V and 7 bases from J; junction bases left unmatched: 0. CDR3 size: 13 residues. Germline CDR1 reads ENHRY; CDR2 reads SYGVKD. The CDR3 sequence is CAISTGGNSPLHF. Written as DNA, the CDR3 is TGTGCCATCAGTACAGGGGGCAATTCACCCCTCCACTTT.

The rearrangement uses TRBV7-2 and TRBJ2-2; D might be TRBD2 (6 bases). The CDR3 spans 15 residues. Germline lookup yields CDR1 SGHTA and CDR2 FQGNSA. Trimming removed 5 bases at V and 7 bases at J, with 17 bases between. Written as DNA, the CDR3 is TGTGCCAGCAGCCCGGGTCTCTGGGGGGACGGGGAGCTGTTTTTT. Protein: CASSPGLWGDGELFF.

This clonotype showed up just a few times. The CDR3 DNA reads as TGTGCCAGCAGCCAAGATCGAGGGCCCGGGGAGCTGTTTTTT. This codes for CASSQDRGPGELFF. The chain recombines TRBV4-2 with TRBJ2-2, with D possibly TRBD2 on 5 matching bases. Germline V lookup: CDR1 LGHNA, CDR2 YNFKEQ. The CDR3 has 14 residues. Trimming took off 0 bases at V and 6 bases at J, with 8 bases between the two ends.

This clonotype was counted between two and nine times. The rearrangement uses TRBV10-3 and TRBJ2-2; D not certain. The CDR3 runs 16 residues. Per the germline V gene, CDR1 is ENHRY and CDR2 is SYGVKD. The V end was cut by 3 bases, the J end by 4 bases, with 15 bases between. In nucleotides, the CDR3 is TGTGCCATCAGTGACGTGGTTCAGGCGCGCACCGGGGAGCTGTTTTTT. Translated, it gives CAISDVVQARTGELFF.

The CDR3 region is CASSPSTFLAKNIQYF. The CDR3, as DNA: TGTGCCAGCAGTCCCTCGACATTCTTAGCCAAAAACATTCAGTACTTC. V gene TRBV12-3 or TRBV12-4 combines with J gene TRBJ2-4; no clear D gene. CDR3 length: 16 amino acids. Deletions cut 5 bases from V and 0 bases from J, with 14 bases between.

The CDR3 sequence is CASSVTGQGAGNQPQHF. CDR3 bases: TGTGCCAGCAGTGTGACGGGACAGGGGGCCGGGAATCAGCCCCAGCATTTT. The chain is built from TRBV12-3 or TRBV12-4 and TRBJ1-5; 12 nucleotides match TRBD1. V dropped 5 bases and J dropped 4; count of bases not matched to a gene: 9. CDR3 length equals 17 residues.

This clonotype was counted many times. The chain uses TRBV5-1 and TRBJ2-7, with 8 bases aligning to TRBD1. The CDR3 has 12 residues. With V trimmed by 3 bases and J by 7 bases, 3 bases remained unmatched. CDR1 and CDR2 from the germline V gene are SGHRS and YFSETQ. The CDR3 protein is CASSYDRGEQYV. The DNA for the CDR3 is TGCGCCAGCAGCTATGACAGGGGTGAGCAGTACGTC.

V is TRBV7-8 and J is TRBJ2-6; TRBD1 agrees at 9 bases. CDR3 length equals 18 residues. With 4 bases clipped from V and 0 bases from J, the junction kept 7 bases outside the gene matches. Germline V CDR1 and CDR2: SGHVS, FQNEAQ. CDR3 loop: CASSSIQGASSGANVLTF. In nucleotides, the CDR3 is TGTGCCAGCAGCTCTATACAGGGGGCAAGCTCTGGGGCCAACGTCCTGACTTTC.

At least ten counts were recorded for this clonotype. The CDR3 DNA reads TGTGCCAGCACAGGACAGGTAGCAGAGACCCAGTACTTC. Protein product: CASTGQVAETQYF. The chain carries TRBV2 and TRBJ2-5; 7 bases line up with TRBD1. Germline V gene sequence: CDR1 SNHLY, CDR2 FYNNEI. The CDR3 has 13 amino acids. The V segment lost 7 bases and the J segment 4 bases; nucleotides outside the gene matches: 6. Supplemented by reference TRBV2 and TRBJ2-5, the full variable domain reads EPEVTQTPSHQVTQMGQEVILRCVPISNHLYFYWYRQILGQKVEFLVSFYNNEISEKSEIFDDQFSVERPDGSNFTLKIRSTKLEDSAMYFCASTGQVAETQYFGPGTRLLVL.

This clonotype showed up many times. The chain carries TRBV5-1 and TRBJ1-3, with D perhaps matching TRBD1 (5 bases). This CDR3 has 19 amino acids. V gave up 0 bases and J gave up 0 bases, with 19 bases separating them. Germline loops: CDR1 SGHRS, CDR2 YFSETQ. DNA of the CDR3: TGCGCCAGCAGCTTGGGACCCCAGACGACAGTTTTCTCTGGAAACACCATATATTTT. Translating gives CASSLGPQTTVFSGNTIYF.

This clonotype occurred a few times. The chain carries TRBV4-3 and TRBJ2-7, with 9 bases matching TRBD1. Germline assignment: CDR1 LGHNA and CDR2 YSLEER. Trimming cost V 3 bases and J 3 bases; bases outside gene matches: 6. This CDR3 contains 15 residues. The CDR3 region is CASSHAQGASYEQYF. CDR3 bases: TGCGCCAGCAGCCACGCACAGGGGGCTAGCTACGAGCAGTACTTC.

This chain uses TRBV4-3 with TRBJ1-2, with D uncertain. The CDR3 has 15 residues. Trimming pared 0 bases from V and 4 bases from J, leaving 12 bases between. CDR1 is LGHNA and CDR2 is YSLEER in the germline V gene. CDR3 in amino acids: CASSQEGTTPYGYTF. The CDR3 DNA is TGCGCCAGCAGCCAAGAGGGCACGACCCCCTATGGCTACACCTTC.

This clonotype was seen a handful of times. The chain couples TRBV7-3 to TRBJ2-1, with a weak D call TRBD1 (7 bases). CDR3 size: 14 residues. CDR1 SGHTA and CDR2 FQGTGA come from the germline V gene. V was shortened by 5 bases and J by 10 bases, with 18 bases between the two germline ends. The CDR3 region is CASSPRQGGGEQFF. CDR3 sequence (DNA): TGTGCCAGCAGCCCCCGACAGGGAGGCGGCGAGCAGTTCTTC.